The TCR beta chain under discussion was sequenced for a study of cytomegalovirus exposure and HLA in healthy donors. Study-wide background: An earlier analysis found 95 million to 140 million unique TCR beta sequences from roughly 170 million T cells. Clustering assigned about 76% of the roughly 400 genotyped donors to the Caucasian-associated ancestry cluster. Study-wide points: Segments of the TCR beta V type were, in most cases, productive about 87% or about 30% of the time in an earlier analysis.

The CDR3 covers 16 residues. V lost 5 bases, J lost 3 bases, and 10 bases stayed unmatched. The germline gives CDR1 SGHVS, CDR2 FNYEAQ. At the time of sampling, donors were nominally healthy, though unrecorded immune exposures were likely. With respect to this clone: Its matching antigen is unknown.

The PCR ran on 60 Vbeta and 13 Jbeta primers. Sequenced by immunoSEQ multiplex PCR; TCRdb stores in-frame clones only, minus some. The table includes some 100,000 clones, around 80% detected once. This TCR derives from a male donor in good health and CMV-seropositive. The V and J genes are TRBV7-6 and TRBJ1-5; the match to TRBD1 covers 7 bases. Material: PBMCs. The CDR3, as DNA: TGTGCCAGCAGCCCCACAGGGGACAGCCTCAATCAGCCCCAGCATTTT. It encodes CASSPTGDSLNQPQHF.